Presented here are 3 T cell receptor beta chains from one specimen sequenced in a study of T cells after yellow fever vaccination. TCRdb reprocessed the 5' RACE reads with MiXCR, giving one entry per CDR3 protein. This table has 200,000 to 300,000 distinct CDR3 sequences, around 6.7% appearing once. The material was CD4+ T cells sorted from PBMCs, obtained on the day of the yellow fever booster vaccination. The receptors derive from a man under 40 who received the YFV17D yellow fever vaccine.

There are many counts of this clonotype. The chain combines TRBV7-3 with TRBJ2-2; 7 positions agree with TRBD2. The germline gives CDR1 SGHTA, CDR2 FQGTGA. This CDR3 has 14 amino acids. V was clipped by 2 bases and J by 6 bases; unmatched bases: 3. The CDR3 loop reads CASSLGLDAGELFF. CDR3 DNA: TGTGCCAGCAGCTTAGGACTAGACGCCGGGGAGCTGTTTTTT. Looking up the rest from reference TRBV7-3 and TRBJ2-2 gives the full variable domain: GAGVSQTPSNKVTEKGKYVELRCDPISGHTALYWYRQSLGQGPEFLIYFQGTGAADDSGLPNDRFFAVRPEGSVSTLKIQRTERGDSAVYLCASSLGLDAGELFFGEGSRLTVL.

This clonotype has ten or more counts. This chain links TRBV18 with TRBJ2-1, with D possibly matching TRBD2 (6 bases). From germline, CDR1 is KGHSH and CDR2 LQKENI. There are 17 residues in the CDR3. V lost 2 bases to trimming and J lost 3 bases, with 17 bases between them. The CDR3, as DNA: TGTGCCAGCTCACCATTTTCGGGAGACACCGGCTACAATGAGCAGTTCTTC. It is translated as CASSPFSGDTGYNEQFF.

Many counts were recorded for this clonotype. J is TRBJ2-1 and V is TRBV11-3; maybe TRBD2 (5 bases). CDR1 and CDR2 (germline): SGHNT, YENEEA. Trimming removed 0 bases at V and 7 bases at J, with 13 bases between. CDR3 length: 15 residues. In DNA, the CDR3 is TGTGCCAGCAGCTTAGATCGACTATCCGCTAATGAGCAGTTCTTC. It is translated as CASSLDRLSANEQFF.